A single sample is the source of the 10 T cell receptor beta chains below, sequenced in a study of T cell repertoires in cytomegalovirus infection. Each CDR3 protein gets one entry after TCRdb re-called the reads with MiXCR. The sample yields approximately 120,000 distinct CDR3 sequences, about 30% seen once. Their specific antigens are unknown. The sequenced sample was CD8+ T cells from cultured PBMCs, obtained from culture after CMV antigen stimulation. These receptors were obtained from a human donor in good health (CMV status not recorded). Some clones in this sample may be carry-over from other donors' samples.

A few counts support this clonotype. The chain links TRBV7-9 to TRBJ1-1; weak D call: TRBD1 (6 bases). The CDR3 contains 13 residues. V was trimmed by 7 bases and J by 4 bases, leaving 13 bases between them. Germline V CDR1 and CDR2: SEHNR, FQNEAQ (reference sequence). CDR3 sequence: CASNKQGSTEAFF. Here the CDR3 DNA reads TGTGCCAGCAACAAACAGGGAAGCACTGAAGCTTTCTTT.

The chain carries TRBV5-6 and TRBJ2-7, with 7 bases aligning to TRBD1. Germline assignment: CDR1 SGHDT and CDR2 YYEEEE. This CDR3 comprises 13 residues. J lost 7 bases, V lost 3 bases, and 7 bases had no gene match. In nucleotides, the CDR3 is TGTGCCAGCAGCTACAGGACAGGTCGAGAGCAGTACTTC. Protein product: CASSYRTGREQYF.

In this sample, this clonotype turned up a few times. The chain recombines TRBV6-6 with TRBJ1-1; D perhaps matches TRBD1 (6 bases). The CDR3 contains 15 residues. V gave up 0 bases and J gave up 5 bases, with 13 bases separating them. CDR1 and CDR2 (germline): MNHNY, SVGAGI (reference sequence). The CDR3 sequence is CASSYSAGEGTEAFF. Written as DNA, the CDR3 is TGTGCCAGCAGTTACTCGGCAGGGGAAGGGACTGAAGCTTTCTTT.

J is TRBJ1-2 and V is TRBV7-9; D unresolved. V was cut by 0 bases and J by 8 bases, with 7 bases left in between. This CDR3 has 12 amino acids. From germline, CDR1 is SEHNR and CDR2 FQNEAQ (reference sequence). CDR3 sequence (DNA): TGTGCCAGCAGCTTAGCTGGGGTCGGCTACACCTTC. Protein: CASSLAGVGYTF.

This clonotype was seen repeatedly, ten times or more. This rearrangement joins TRBV7-9 to TRBJ2-3; 7 nucleotides align to TRBD1. Germline V gives CDR1 SEHNR, CDR2 FQNEAQ (reference sequence). J was trimmed by 1 base and V by 4 bases; bases with no gene match: 17. The CDR3 is 19 residues long. The CDR3 region has the DNA TGTGCCAGCAGCTCTATACAGGGGCGCTCAGGGATGGGCACAGATACGCAGTATTTT. It translates to CASSSIQGRSGMGTDTQYF. Full variable domain (missing parts from reference TRBV7-9 and TRBJ2-3): DTGVSQNPRHKITKRGQNVTFRCDPISEHNRLYWYRQTLGQGPEFLTYFQNEAQLEKSRLLSDRFSAERPKGSFSTLEIQRTEQGDSAMYLCASSSIQGRSGMGTDTQYFGPGTRLTVL.

The V gene is TRBV20-1, the J gene TRBJ2-7; D not resolved. The CDR3 covers 13 residues. The V gene's germline CDR1 is DFQATT and CDR2 SNEGSKA (reference sequence). V gave up 3 bases and J gave up 6 bases, with 15 bases separating them. The CDR3 reads CSASLSDGVEQYF. Here the CDR3 DNA reads TGCAGTGCTAGTCTTTCGGACGGAGTCGAGCAGTACTTC.

The J gene is TRBJ2-7, the V gene TRBV5-6; 10 nucleotides line up with TRBD1. Per germline, CDR1 SGHDT and CDR2 YYEEEE. The CDR3 extends over 14 amino acids. The trim removed 4 bases at V and 6 bases at J, leaving 7 bases unmatched. CDR3 DNA sequence: TGTGCCAGCAGCATGGGACAGGGGTGGGTCGAGCAGTACTTC. It is translated as CASSMGQGWVEQYF.

The chain links TRBV2 to TRBJ2-1, with D tentatively TRBD1 (5 bases). This CDR3 is built from 16 residues. Between the trimmed V and J ends, which lost 5 bases and 2 bases, there was a span of 16 bases. The V gene's germline CDR1 is SNHLY and CDR2 FYNNEI. CDR3: CASSPSRVGAYNEQFF. CDR3 coding DNA: TGTGCCAGCAGTCCATCCCGGGTAGGGGCCTACAATGAGCAGTTCTTC. The whole variable domain, filled in from reference TRBV2 and TRBJ2-1, reads EPEVTQTPSHQVTQMGQEVILRCVPISNHLYFYWYRQILGQKVEFLVSFYNNEISEKSEIFDDQFSVERPDGSNFTLKIRSTKLEDSAMYFCASSPSRVGAYNEQFFGPGTRLTVL.

This clonotype was found a few times. This chain connects TRBV2 to TRBJ1-5; D not certain. V lost 1 base, J lost 0 bases, and 13 bases lay in between. Germline V gene data show CDR1 as SNHLY and CDR2 as FYNNEI. This CDR3 region has 17 residues. The CDR3 DNA reads TGTGCCAGCAGTGAAGGGTCGGGCAGTTATAGCAATCAGCCCCAGCATTTT. Protein sequence: CASSEGSGSYSNQPQHF.

The rearrangement links TRBV10-3 to TRBJ2-7; TRBD1 matches at 8 bases. The CDR3 is made up of 16 amino acids. Germline V lookup: CDR1 ENHRY, CDR2 SYGVKD. V trimming: 0 bases; J trimming: 3 bases; junction bases outside the gene matches: 7. CDR3 DNA: TGTGCCATCAGTGAGTCGACCCTTGGACAGGGCTACGAGCAGTACTTC. Protein product: CAISESTLGQGYEQYF.